This is a list of T cell receptor beta chains from one sample in a study of blood T cell repertoires in COVID-19. TCRdb's table, derived via immunoSEQ multiplex PCR, lists solely in-frame clones and lacks some. The sample has about 320,000 clones, about 83% seen once. The source material was peripheral blood. Receptors originate from a woman between 50 and 59 years old with acute or convalescent COVID-19. Both conserved end residues are part of each CDR3. A D gene is named only where the DNA matches it firmly. Part of the rows lack a size; the others show once, few, many or a class for expanded clones.

clone_size	v_call	d_call	j_call	cdr3_aa	cdr3_nt
.	TRBV7-2	TRBD2	TRBJ2-1	CASSLGGRDEQFF	TGTGCCAGCAGCTTAGGCGGGAGGGATGAGCAGTTCTTC
few	TRBV27	TRBD2	TRBJ2-3	CASSLIQRGSSTDTQYF	TGTGCCAGCAGTTTAATCCAGCGCGGGAGTAGCACAGATACGCAGTATTTT
.	TRBV5-1	.	TRBJ2-1	CASRPDYSTSEQFF	TGCGCCAGCAGACCGGACTATTCTACGTCGGAGCAGTTCTTC
.	TRBV7-2	.	TRBJ2-3	CASSLAGAGAGSVQYF	TGTGCCAGCAGCTTAGCGGGGGCGGGAGCAGGAAGTGTGCAGTATTTT
once	TRBV7-6	.	TRBJ1-2	CASSLEVDGGGYTF	TGTGCCAGCAGCTTAGAAGTTGATGGCGGCGGCTACACCTTC
.	TRBV2	TRBD1	TRBJ1-5	CASSGTGGDQPQHF	TGTGCCAGCAGCGGGACAGGGGGCGATCAGCCCCAGCATTTT
.	TRBV7-3	.	TRBJ2-1	CASSLGAHSNEQFF	TGTGCCAGCAGCTTAGGGGCCCATTCGAACGAGCAGTTCTTC
.	TRBV5-1	TRBD2	TRBJ2-3	CASSLVGLAGDTQYF	TGCGCCAGCAGCTTGGTGGGACTAGCGGGTGATACGCAGTATTTT
few	TRBV18	TRBD2	TRBJ2-7	CASSPQLAGSTYEQYF	TGTGCCAGCTCACCTCAACTAGCGGGATCAACCTACGAGCAGTACTTC
.	TRBV12-3/TRBV12-4	TRBD1	TRBJ1-2	CASSFADRGYTF	TGTGCCAGCAGTTTTGCCGACAGGGGGTACACCTTC
.	TRBV10-3	.	TRBJ2-2	CAISVEAQGLNTGELFF	TGTGCCATCAGCGTTGAAGCACAGGGCCTGAACACCGGGGAGCTGTTTTTT
.	TRBV5-4	TRBD2	TRBJ2-7	CASSHAGGSSYEQYF	TGTGCCAGCAGCCATGCCGGGGGGAGCTCGTACGAGCAGTACTTC
.	TRBV27	TRBD1	TRBJ2-7	CASSSERDRYEQYF	TGTGCCAGCAGTTCGGAACGGGACAGATACGAGCAGTACTTC
few	TRBV6-5	TRBD1	TRBJ1-5	CASTGQGSTQPQHF	TGTGCCAGCACTGGACAGGGCTCGACTCAGCCCCAGCATTTT
.	TRBV29-1	TRBD2	TRBJ2-1	CSVRSGGYTNEQFF	TGCAGCGTTCGGTCGGGGGGGTACACAAATGAGCAGTTCTTC
.	TRBV5-4	TRBD1	TRBJ1-2	CASRRTGDAYGYTF	TGTGCCAGCAGGCGGACAGGGGACGCCTATGGCTACACCTTC
.	TRBV7-3	TRBD1	TRBJ1-1	CASSQGQMNTEAFF	TGTGCCAGCAGCCAGGGACAGATGAACACTGAAGCTTTCTTT
.	TRBV7-9	.	TRBJ2-6	CASSLAGGANVLTF	TGTGCCAGCAGTTTGGCGGGAGGGGCCAACGTCCTGACTTTC
.	TRBV6-2/TRBV6-3	TRBD1	TRBJ1-2	CASSLRQGTHGYTF	TGTGCCAGCAGTCTTCGACAGGGGACTCATGGCTACACCTTC
.	TRBV5-1	TRBD1	TRBJ2-7	CASSQTPQGALYEQYF	TGCGCCAGCAGCCAGACCCCACAGGGGGCGCTTTACGAGCAGTACTTC
few	TRBV6-5	.	TRBJ2-7	CASSPGPTGEQYF	TGTGCCAGCAGCCCAGGTCCCACGGGGGAGCAGTACTTC
few	TRBV7-9	.	TRBJ2-5	CASNRQETQYF	TGTGCCAGCAACCGGCAAGAGACCCAGTACTTC
.	TRBV7-9	.	TRBJ1-6	CASSLRGLPLHF	TGTGCCAGCAGCTTACGAGGACTACCCCTCCACTTT
.	TRBV28	TRBD1	TRBJ2-5	CASSPGQEETQYF	TGTGCCAGCAGCCCGGGACAGGAAGAGACCCAGTACTTC
.	TRBV6-5	TRBD1	TRBJ1-2	CASNPGTANYGYTF	TGTGCCAGCAACCCCGGGACAGCTAACTATGGCTACACCTTC
.	TRBV28	.	TRBJ1-1	CASSSHIPNTEAFF	TGTGCCAGCAGTTCTCACATACCGAACACTGAAGCTTTCTTT
few	TRBV5-1	.	TRBJ1-1	CASSFEGNTEAFF	TGCGCCAGCAGCTTCGAGGGGAACACTGAAGCTTTCTTT
.	TRBV19	TRBD2	TRBJ2-1	CASMLAGGIEQFF	TGTGCCAGTATGCTAGCGGGAGGGATTGAGCAGTTCTTC
once	TRBV4-1	TRBD1	TRBJ1-2	CASSRGPGQKSGYTF	TGCGCCAGCAGCCGGGGACCGGGACAGAAGAGCGGCTACACCTTC
.	TRBV6-5	.	TRBJ2-7	CASSYFETGSYEQYF	TGTGCCAGCAGTTACTTTGAAACAGGGAGCTACGAGCAGTACTTC
.	TRBV24-1	.	TRBJ1-2	CATSSGIYGYTF	TGTGCCACCAGTAGCGGGATCTATGGCTACACCTTC
once	TRBV19	.	TRBJ2-3	CASRETSADTQYF	TGTGCCAGTAGGGAAACAAGCGCAGATACGCAGTATTTT
few	TRBV7-9	.	TRBJ2-7	CASSLASSYEQYF	TGTGCCAGCAGCTTAGCCTCCTCCTACGAGCAGTACTTC
.	TRBV4-2	.	TRBJ2-7	CASSQVGVQGEQYF	TGTGCCAGCAGCCAAGTAGGGGTGCAGGGCGAGCAGTACTTC
.	TRBV7-2	TRBD2	TRBJ2-7	CASSSRTSGTYEQYF	TGTGCCAGCAGCTCCCGGACTAGCGGGACATACGAGCAGTACTTC
once	TRBV19	TRBD1	TRBJ1-1	CVSSTRTGAPEAFF	TGTGTCAGTAGTACCAGGACAGGAGCCCCTGAAGCTTTCTTT
.	TRBV6-5	.	TRBJ1-2	CASTAGTYYGYTF	TGTGCCAGCACTGCAGGGACTTACTATGGCTACACCTTC
.	TRBV5-6	.	TRBJ2-7	CASSFGGKAAEQYF	TGTGCCAGCAGCTTTGGGGGGAAAGCGGCCGAGCAGTACTTC
.	TRBV28	.	TRBJ1-2	CASSSLEVNYGYTF	TGTGCCAGCAGTTCCCTGGAGGTTAACTATGGCTACACCTTC
.	TRBV25-1	.	TRBJ2-2	CASSSAGNTGELFF	TGTGCCAGCAGTTCGGCGGGAAACACCGGGGAGCTGTTTTTT